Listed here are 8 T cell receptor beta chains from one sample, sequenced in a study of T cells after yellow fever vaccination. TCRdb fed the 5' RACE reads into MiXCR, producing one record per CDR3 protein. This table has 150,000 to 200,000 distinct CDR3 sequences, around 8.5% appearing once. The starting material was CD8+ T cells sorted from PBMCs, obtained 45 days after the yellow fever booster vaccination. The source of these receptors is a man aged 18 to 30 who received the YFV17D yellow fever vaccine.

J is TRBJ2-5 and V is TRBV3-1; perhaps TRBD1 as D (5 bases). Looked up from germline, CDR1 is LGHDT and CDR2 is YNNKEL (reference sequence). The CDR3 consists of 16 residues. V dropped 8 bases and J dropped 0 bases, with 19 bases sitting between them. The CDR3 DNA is TGTGCCAGCTCTAGAGGATGGGGCGCGCACCAAGAGACCCAGTACTTC. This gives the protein CASSRGWGAHQETQYF.

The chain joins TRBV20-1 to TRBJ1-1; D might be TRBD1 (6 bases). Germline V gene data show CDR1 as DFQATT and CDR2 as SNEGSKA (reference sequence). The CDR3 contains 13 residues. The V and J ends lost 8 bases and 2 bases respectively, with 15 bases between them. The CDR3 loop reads CSPIGQFNTEAFF. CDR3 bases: TGCAGTCCCATAGGACAGTTCAACACTGAAGCTTTCTTT.

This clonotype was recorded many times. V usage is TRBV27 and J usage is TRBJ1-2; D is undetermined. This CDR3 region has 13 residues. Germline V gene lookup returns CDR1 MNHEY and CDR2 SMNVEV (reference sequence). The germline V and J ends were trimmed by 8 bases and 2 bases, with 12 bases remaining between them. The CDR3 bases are TGTGCCAGCGCGCCAGGACTAAACTATGGCTACACCTTC. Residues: CASAPGLNYGYTF.

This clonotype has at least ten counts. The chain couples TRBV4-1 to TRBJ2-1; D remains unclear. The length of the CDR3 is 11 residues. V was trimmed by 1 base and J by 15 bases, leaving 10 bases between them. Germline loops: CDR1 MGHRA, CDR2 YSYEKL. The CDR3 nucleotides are TGCGCCAGCAGCCAAGGGAGCTTTCGGTTCTTC. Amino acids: CASSQGSFRFF.

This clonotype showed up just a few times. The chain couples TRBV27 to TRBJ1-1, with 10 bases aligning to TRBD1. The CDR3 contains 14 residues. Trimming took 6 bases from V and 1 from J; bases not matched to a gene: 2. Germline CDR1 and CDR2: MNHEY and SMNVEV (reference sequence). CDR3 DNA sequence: TGTGCCAGCAGGCGGGACAGGGGGAACACTGAAGCTTTCTTT. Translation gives CASRRDRGNTEAFF.

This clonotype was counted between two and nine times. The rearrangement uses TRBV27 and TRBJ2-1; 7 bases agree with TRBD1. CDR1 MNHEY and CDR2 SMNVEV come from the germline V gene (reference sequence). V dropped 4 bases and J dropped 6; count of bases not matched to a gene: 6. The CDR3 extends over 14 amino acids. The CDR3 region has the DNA TGTGCCAGCAGTTCCTTATACAGGGGCAATGAGCAGTTCTTC. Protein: CASSSLYRGNEQFF.

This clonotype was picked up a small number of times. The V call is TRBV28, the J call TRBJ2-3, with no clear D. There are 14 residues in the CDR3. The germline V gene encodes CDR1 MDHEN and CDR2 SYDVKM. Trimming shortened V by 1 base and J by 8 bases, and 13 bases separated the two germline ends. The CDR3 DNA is TGTGCCAGCAGTTTATCGGACCCAACCCGTACGCAGTATTTT. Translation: CASSLSDPTRTQYF.

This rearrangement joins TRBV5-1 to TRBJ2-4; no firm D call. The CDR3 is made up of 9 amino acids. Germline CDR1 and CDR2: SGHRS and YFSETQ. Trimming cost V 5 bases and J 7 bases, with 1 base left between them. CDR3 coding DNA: TGCGCCAGCAGGAACATTCAGTACTTC. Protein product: CASRNIQYF.